This is a list of T cell receptor beta chains from one sample in a study of T-cell reconstitution after alpha-beta-depleted transplantation in children. TCRdb re-called the PCR reads through MiXCR, storing one row per CDR3 protein. The data contain 400,000 to 500,000 distinct CDR3 sequences, roughly 10% of them singletons. The sequences come from PBMCs from the stem cell graft donor, collected from the stem cell graft. The receptors here all came from a human donor who donated a stem cell graft to a child with acute myeloid leukemia. The CDR3 runs from the conserved cysteine through the conserved F or W. The order of the fields is V gene, D gene, J gene, clone size, CDR3 protein, CDR3 DNA. The D gene is left open where the match is weak. Some rows mark clone size as missing; the rest say once, few, many or name a class of expanded clone.

TRBV7-8,NA,TRBJ2-5,NA,CASSPSGRGETQYF,TGTGCCAGCAGTCCCTCGGGACGAGGAGAGACCCAGTACTTC
TRBV7-9,NA,TRBJ1-2,few,CASSLVSLGDYGYTF,TGTGCCAGCAGCTTAGTCTCGCTGGGGGACTATGGCTACACCTTC
TRBV10-3,NA,TRBJ2-3,many,CAITGASTDTQYF,TGTGCCATCACAGGAGCTAGCACAGATACGCAGTATTTT
TRBV6-1,NA,TRBJ1-1,few,CASRPGQFTEAFF,TGTGCCAGCAGACCGGGCCAATTCACTGAAGCTTTCTTT
TRBV18,TRBD2,TRBJ2-1,few,CASYVGGGEQFF,TGTGCCAGCTACGTCGGGGGGGGTGAGCAGTTCTTC
TRBV20-1,NA,TRBJ2-5,NA,CSARDRQVGTQYF,TGCAGTGCTAGAGATCGACAGGTTGGGACCCAGTACTTC
TRBV29-1,NA,TRBJ2-7,many,CSVRQTTYEQYF,TGCAGCGTACGTCAGACTACCTACGAGCAGTACTTC
TRBV4-2,NA,TRBJ2-5,few,CASSQELQGQETQYF,TGTGCCAGCAGCCAAGAGCTGCAGGGCCAAGAGACCCAGTACTTC
TRBV20-1,NA,TRBJ1-1,NA,CSARVETEAFF,TGCAGTGCTAGAGTAGAGACTGAAGCTTTCTTT
TRBV25-1,TRBD1,TRBJ2-1,many,CASSAKPQGQLNEQFF,TGTGCCAGCAGTGCAAAACCCCAGGGACAGCTGAATGAGCAGTTCTTC
TRBV27,NA,TRBJ1-2,few,CASSLSAGVYGYTF,TGTGCCAGCAGTTTATCGGCCGGAGTATATGGCTACACCTTC
TRBV29-1,NA,TRBJ1-4,few,CSVEDQQNEKLFF,TGCAGCGTTGAAGATCAACAGAATGAAAAACTGTTTTTT
TRBV5-1,NA,TRBJ1-5,NA,CASSLEGLPNQPQHF,TGCGCCAGCAGCTTGGAGGGTCTCCCCAATCAGCCCCAGCATTTT
TRBV5-1,TRBD1,TRBJ1-1,many,CASREIGQAEAFF,TGCGCCAGCAGGGAGATCGGACAGGCTGAAGCTTTCTTT
TRBV11-1,TRBD2,TRBJ2-1,few,CASSPVGTSGGGGYNEQFF,TGTGCCAGCAGCCCTGTCGGGACTAGCGGTGGTGGCGGCTACAATGAGCAGTTCTTC
TRBV20-1,TRBD2,TRBJ2-1,few,CSALPSGQYNEQFF,TGCAGTGCCCTACCTAGCGGGCAGTACAATGAGCAGTTCTTC
TRBV20-1,NA,TRBJ2-1,NA,CSARGHGSSYNEQFF,TGCAGTGCTAGAGGCCACGGGAGCTCCTACAATGAGCAGTTCTTC
TRBV5-1,NA,TRBJ2-1,many,CASSLGGMGDEQFF,TGCGCCAGCAGCTTGGGAGGAATGGGGGATGAGCAGTTCTTC
TRBV12-3/TRBV12-4,TRBD1,TRBJ1-2,many,CASSLQGGYTF,TGTGCCAGCAGTCTACAGGGGGGCTACACCTTC
TRBV5-5,NA,TRBJ1-1,few,CASSRSRGMNTEAFF,TGTGCCAGCAGCCGGTCTCGGGGAATGAACACTGAAGCTTTCTTT